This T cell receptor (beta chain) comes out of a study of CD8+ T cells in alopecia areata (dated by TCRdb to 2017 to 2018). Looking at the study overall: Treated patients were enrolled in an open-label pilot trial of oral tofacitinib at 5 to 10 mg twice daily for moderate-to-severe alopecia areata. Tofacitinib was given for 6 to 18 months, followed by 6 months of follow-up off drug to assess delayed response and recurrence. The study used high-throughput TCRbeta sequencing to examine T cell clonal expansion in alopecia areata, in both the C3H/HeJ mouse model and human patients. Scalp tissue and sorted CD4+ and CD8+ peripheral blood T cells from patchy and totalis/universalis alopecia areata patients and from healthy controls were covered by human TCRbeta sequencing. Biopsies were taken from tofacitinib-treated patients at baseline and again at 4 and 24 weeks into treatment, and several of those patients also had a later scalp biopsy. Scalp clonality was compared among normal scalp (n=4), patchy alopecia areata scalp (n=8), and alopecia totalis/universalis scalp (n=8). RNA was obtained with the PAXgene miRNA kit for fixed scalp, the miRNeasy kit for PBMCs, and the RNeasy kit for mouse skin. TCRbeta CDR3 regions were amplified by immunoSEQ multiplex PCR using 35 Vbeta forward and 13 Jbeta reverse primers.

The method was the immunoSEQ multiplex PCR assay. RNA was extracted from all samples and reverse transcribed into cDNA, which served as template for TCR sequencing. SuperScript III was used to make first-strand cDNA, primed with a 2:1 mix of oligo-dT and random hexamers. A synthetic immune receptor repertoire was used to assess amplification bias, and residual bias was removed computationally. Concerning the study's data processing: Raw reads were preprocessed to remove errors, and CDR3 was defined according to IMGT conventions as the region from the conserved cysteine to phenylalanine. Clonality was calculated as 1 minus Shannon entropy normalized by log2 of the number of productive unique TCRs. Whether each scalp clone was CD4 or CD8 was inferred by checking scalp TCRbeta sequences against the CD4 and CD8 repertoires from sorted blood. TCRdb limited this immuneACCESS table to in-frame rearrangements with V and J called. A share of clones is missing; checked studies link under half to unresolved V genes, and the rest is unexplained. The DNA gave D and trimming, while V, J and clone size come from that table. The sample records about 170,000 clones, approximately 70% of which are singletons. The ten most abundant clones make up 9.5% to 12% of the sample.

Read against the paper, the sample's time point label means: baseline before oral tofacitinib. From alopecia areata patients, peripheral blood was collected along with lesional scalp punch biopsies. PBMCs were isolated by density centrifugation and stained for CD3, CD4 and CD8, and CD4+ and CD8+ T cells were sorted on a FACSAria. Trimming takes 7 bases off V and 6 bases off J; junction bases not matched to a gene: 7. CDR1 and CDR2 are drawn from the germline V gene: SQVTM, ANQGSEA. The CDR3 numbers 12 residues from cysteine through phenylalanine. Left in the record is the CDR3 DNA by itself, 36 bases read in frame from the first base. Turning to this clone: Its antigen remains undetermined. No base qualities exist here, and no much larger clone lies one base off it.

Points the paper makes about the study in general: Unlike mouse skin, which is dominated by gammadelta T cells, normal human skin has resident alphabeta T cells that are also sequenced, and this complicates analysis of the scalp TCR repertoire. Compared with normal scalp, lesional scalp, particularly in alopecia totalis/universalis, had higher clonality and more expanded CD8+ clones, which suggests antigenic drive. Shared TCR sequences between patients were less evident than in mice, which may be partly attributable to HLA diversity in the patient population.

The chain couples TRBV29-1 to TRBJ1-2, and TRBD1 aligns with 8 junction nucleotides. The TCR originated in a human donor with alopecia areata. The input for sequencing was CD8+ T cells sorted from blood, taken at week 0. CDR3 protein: CSAGTGSDGYTF. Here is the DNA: TGCAGCGCTGGGACAGGCAGCGATGGCTACACCTTC.